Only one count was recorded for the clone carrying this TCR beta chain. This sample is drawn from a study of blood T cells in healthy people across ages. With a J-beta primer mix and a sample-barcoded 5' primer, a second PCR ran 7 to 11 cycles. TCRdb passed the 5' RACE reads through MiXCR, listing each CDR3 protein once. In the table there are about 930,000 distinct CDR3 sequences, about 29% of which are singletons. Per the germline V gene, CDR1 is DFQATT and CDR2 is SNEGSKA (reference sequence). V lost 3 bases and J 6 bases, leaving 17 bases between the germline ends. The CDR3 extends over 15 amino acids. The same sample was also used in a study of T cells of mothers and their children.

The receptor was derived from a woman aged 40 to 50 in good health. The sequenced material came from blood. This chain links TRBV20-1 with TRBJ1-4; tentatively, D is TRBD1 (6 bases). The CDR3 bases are TGCAGTGCTAGGTCCCGGACAGCTCGGTATGAAAAACTGTTTTTT. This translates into CSARSRTARYEKLFF.